The entry below gives a single T cell receptor beta chain sequence along with its context. Its binding antigen is unknown. The input lacks base qualities; no much larger clone sits a single base away. This record comes from a study of cytomegalovirus exposure and HLA in healthy donors (dated by TCRdb to the late 2010s). Looking at the study overall: An earlier analysis of 550 to 700 of the donors reported 276 Gb of sequence data and 100 million to 130 million unique TCR beta sequences from approximately 180 million T cells. Approximately 310 gigabases of sequencing data and some 85 million unique TCR sequences were included in an early release covering about 600 HLA-typed donors. Among the approximately 400 genotyped donors, approximately 77% belonged to the genetic ancestry cluster associated with self-reported Caucasian donors. The study aimed to test whether cataloging public T cell receptors could reveal signatures of past pathogen exposure. The study used immunosequencing to profile the T cell repertoires of approximately 690 subjects and linked those repertoires to cytomegalovirus serostatus. In addition to the first cohort of 650 to 800 subjects, a separate validation cohort of 120 different subjects was used. High-throughput TCR immunosequencing, statistical association of individual TCRs with disease status, and machine learning were combined to predict cytomegalovirus infection status. In a later analysis, previously published TCR beta repertoires from several hundred donors were re-analyzed and high-resolution HLA genotyping was added so that TCR occurrence patterns could be studied. Rather than using new phenotypic data, the later analysis identified candidate immune exposures from TCR beta sequences and from how often those sequences occurred across donors. To decide whether each TCR beta V gene segment behaved as functional or pseudogenic, an earlier analysis of fewer than 750 of the donors relied on high-throughput TCR beta sequencing. Donor age, sex, ethnicity and CMV serostatus were compiled together with the repertoire data. A later genetic analysis used genome-wide SNP genotypes for 398 of the 666 donors, treating that subset as a discovery cohort. Every repertoire in the discovery cohort had been generated on one and the same sequencing platform. Both class I and class II loci were covered by HLA typing, at four-digit resolution. Typing coverage varied by locus: roughly 629-640 donors for A, B, C, DRB1 and DQB1; under 550 for DQA1; more than 600 for DPA1; some 470 for DPB1. Because of strong linkage in the cohort, roughly five DR-DQ haplotypes were treated as single units for association and clustering. Among around 400 genotyped donors of the cohort, an average of around 240,000 unique TCR beta nucleotide sequences was sequenced per donor, of which approximately 18% were non-productive. Broad study findings and their caveats: A later analysis associated 15,000 to 20,000 TCR beta sequences with specific HLA alleles at a false discovery rate of 0.05. A further reported finding was that TCR beta sequences accurately predicted the HLA-A and HLA-B alleles for most subjects in the first cohort. Across donors, most TCR sequences were observed very rarely, whereas some public TCRs were present in many individuals. According to the authors, the approach could potentially be generalized to other disease states and immunological phenotypes. In a later analysis, HLA-associated TCR beta chains showed more clonal expansion and lower generation probabilities than non-associated chains that were equally common. Some IMGT-functional V segments, including TRBV6-2 and TRBV6-3, could not be told apart with the 87-base-pair reads, so those segments were excluded. Only TCR beta chains were sequenced in this cohort, and the absence of alpha or paired-chain data limited detectable features. Because counts were too low, around 18 rarely observed V segments, including chromosome 9 orphons, were left out of the earlier analysis of 587 of the donors. Roughly uniform sequencing depth across donors was assumed in presence/absence analyses, although this assumption may not hold. V-gene and J-gene trimming of TCR beta chains was associated with a missense DCLRE1C variant in a later genetic analysis, and the association was replicated in an independent cohort. Correlated functional status among segregating V segments might reflect linkage disequilibrium, but an unknown experimental factor could not be ruled out. A cluster of highly shared sequence variants was judged likely to represent a technical artifact of the sequencing pipeline. A later analysis found that most CMV-associated TCR beta chains appeared HLA-restricted, with HLA associations seemingly driven largely by CMV exposure. Because HLA typing was missing for some donors at each locus, association tests included only the typed subset. According to a later analysis, parvovirus B19, influenza, CMV and Epstein-Barr virus appeared linked to several top co-occurrence clusters. In a later genetic analysis, fewer N-insertions in productive TCRs were reported among donors in an Asian-associated ancestry cluster than the roughly 670-donor mean. In vitro tests confirmed that a few of the cytomegalovirus-associated TCR beta chains recognize cytomegalovirus antigens. Broadly in line with IMGT annotations, most TCR beta V segments showed up in productive rearrangements about 87% or about 30% of the time in an earlier analysis of several hundred of the donors. When HLA alleles, especially DR and DQ, strongly co-occurred, TCR associations were difficult to assign to individual alleles. In a later analysis, the rate of TCR association differed among HLA loci, with DRB1 alleles having the most associated TCRs and HLA-C alleles having the fewest. Immune exposure information for the cohort was limited to CMV serostatus. The classifier was reported to diagnose cytomegalovirus status with high specificity and sensitivity in both the original cohort and the validation cohort. The study listed 150 to 200 TCR beta chains as associated with cytomegalovirus.

Reading the germline V gene gives CDR1 KGHSH and CDR2 LQKENI. Trimming removed 5 bases from V and 0 bases from J; the gene matches leave 11 bases unexplained. The CDR3 spans 18 residues, from the cysteine through the phenylalanine. The only DNA kept is the CDR3, 54 bases in frame from the first base. The library was obtained by the immunoSEQ multiplex PCR assay. For the multiplex PCR, a mixture combining 60 forward primers for TCR Vbeta segments and 13 reverse primers for TCR Jbeta segments was used. Amplification of the CDR3 region of rearranged TCR beta genes was performed with a multiplex PCR assay on genomic DNA. On the Illumina HiSeq System, the amplified TCR beta libraries were sequenced as 87-base-pair reads. The original methods were these. A later analysis counted about 80 million unique TCR beta chains across the 650 to 800 repertoires, and some 11 million of these chains were shared by at least two donors. To remove PCR and sequencing errors, raw reads were error-corrected and collapsed into unique sequences using a nearest-neighbor algorithm that merged closely related sequences. V, D and J gene segments were assigned by aligning CDR3 sequences to IMGT reference sequences. For a sequence to be retained, a match of at least six nucleotides was required to both a V gene segment and a J gene segment. Rearrangements were called productive when the CDR3 lacked stop codons and stayed in frame with V and J; all others were non-productive. CDR3 was defined according to IMGT convention as the region running from the second conserved V-encoded cysteine to the conserved J-encoded phenylalanine. The earlier analysis of about 590 of the donors excluded sequences that lacked an unambiguous match to a single V gene segment. An earlier analysis of 587 of the donors called V segments functional above 56.7% productive rearrangements and segregating when the between-donor standard deviation exceeded 5%. A statistical classification framework was developed to diagnose cytomegalovirus status using the catalog of TCR beta chain sequences. In a later analysis, TCR nucleotide sequences were compared against IMGT/GENE-DB human TR gene sequences so that V and J genes could be assigned. Using the TCRdist pipeline, a later analysis assigned CDR3 sequences along with most-parsimonious VDJ recombination scenarios. In a later analysis, each TCR beta chain was defined by its CDR3 amino acid sequence together with its V-gene family, and reads without a unique V-gene family were excluded. A later analysis removed several hundred highly shared, low-generation-probability nucleotide sequences to deal with suspected cross-contamination and a sequencing artifact. In a later analysis, a clonal expansion index was calculated for each public chain from normalized within-repertoire ranks of inferred template counts. In a later analysis, generation probabilities were computed using a VDJ recombination model fitted to out-of-frame rearrangements, and the results were checked against IGoR. In a later analysis, hypergeometric tests were used to score TCR-TCR, TCR-HLA and TCR-CMV co-occurrence, with a repertoire-size bias correction applied to TCR pairs. False discovery rates were estimated in a later analysis by permuting HLA or CMV assignments 20 times. In a later analysis, co-occurring TCRs were grouped with DBSCAN, and TCRdist sequence similarity was added when clustering was performed within HLA-allele-positive subsets. Repertoires with fewer than 30,000 or more than 120,000 public chains were left out of co-occurrence clustering, as were about 5 repertoires with anomalous nucleotide sharing. In its TCRdb copy, this immuneACCESS table keeps in-frame sequences only and misses some clones. Where compared with another copy, unresolved V genes explain less than half of these, and the others have no known cause. V and J calls and clone size are given by that table; D and trimming were obtained from the DNA. The sample includes approximately 100,000 clones, with 65% to 80% observed a single time. Jointly, the top ten make up approximately 10% of the sample.

The cohort was made up of several hundred healthy bone marrow donors. At the time of sampling, every cohort member was nominally healthy, though immune exposures that went unrecorded were likely present. The donor tested CMV seropositive, placing the donor among the 310 or so seropositive members of the cohort. A peripheral blood sample was provided by each donor, and peripheral blood mononuclear cells were used for TCR beta sequencing. Genomic DNA was extracted from the blood cell samples with the Qiagen DNeasy Blood Extraction Kit. This TCR was recovered from a man aged 40-55 years in good health and CMV-seropositive. The rearranged segments are TRBV18 and TRBJ1-4, with 8 middle bases fitting TRBD1. The sequenced sample was PBMCs. The CDR3 region has the sequence CASSFTGTGWSTNEKLFF. The bases are TGTGCCAGCTCATTCACCGGGACAGGATGGTCAACTAATGAAAAACTGTTTTTT.